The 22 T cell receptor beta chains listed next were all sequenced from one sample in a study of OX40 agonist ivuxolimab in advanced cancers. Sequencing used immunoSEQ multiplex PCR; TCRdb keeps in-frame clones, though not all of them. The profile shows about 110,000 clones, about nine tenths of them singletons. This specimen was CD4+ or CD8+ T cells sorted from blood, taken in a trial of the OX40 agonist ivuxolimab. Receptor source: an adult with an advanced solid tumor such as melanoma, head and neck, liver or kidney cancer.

The CDR3 sequence is CASSQDSRTAYTF. In DNA, the CDR3 is TGCGCCAGCAGCCAAGATTCCCGGACTGCCTACACCTTC. The V call is TRBV4-3, the J call TRBJ1-2; no clear D gene. CDR1 and CDR2 (germline): LGHNA, YSLEER. This CDR3 is built from 13 residues. The V and J ends lost 0 bases and 10 bases respectively, with 12 bases between them.

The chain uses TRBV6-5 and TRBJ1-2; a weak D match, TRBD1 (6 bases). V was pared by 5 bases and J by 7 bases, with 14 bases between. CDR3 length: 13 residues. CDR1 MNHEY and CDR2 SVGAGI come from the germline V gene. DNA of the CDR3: TGTGCCAGCAGTAGATCAGGGGTAGCTGGCTACACCTTC. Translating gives CASSRSGVAGYTF.

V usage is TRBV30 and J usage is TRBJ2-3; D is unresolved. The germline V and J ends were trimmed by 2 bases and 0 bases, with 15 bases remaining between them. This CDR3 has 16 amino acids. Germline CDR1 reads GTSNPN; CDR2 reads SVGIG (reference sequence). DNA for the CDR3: TGTGCCTGGAGTTCCGGAGCCTTAAGAAGCACAGATACGCAGTATTTT. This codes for CAWSSGALRSTDTQYF.

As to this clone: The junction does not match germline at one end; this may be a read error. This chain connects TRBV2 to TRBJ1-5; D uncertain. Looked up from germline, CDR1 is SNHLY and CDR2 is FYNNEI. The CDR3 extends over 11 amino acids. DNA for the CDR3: TGTGCCAGCAGCGAAGATCAGCCCCAGCATTTT. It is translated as CASSEDQPQHF. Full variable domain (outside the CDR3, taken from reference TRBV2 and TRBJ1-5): EPEVTQTPSHQVTQMGQEVILRCVPISNHLYFYWYRQILGQKVEFLVSFYNNEISEKSEIFDDQFSVERPDGSNFTLKIRSTKLEDSAMYFCASSEDQPQHFGDGTRLSIL.

This chain's CDR3 is CASSQDHSLNGYTF. DNA of the CDR3: TGCGCCAGCAGCCAAGATCACTCACTCAATGGCTACACCTTC. The rearrangement uses TRBV4-3 and TRBJ1-2, with D uncertain. This CDR3 has 14 residues. V was trimmed by 0 bases and J by 6 bases, leaving 11 bases between them. CDR1 is LGHNA, CDR2 YSLEER, per germline.

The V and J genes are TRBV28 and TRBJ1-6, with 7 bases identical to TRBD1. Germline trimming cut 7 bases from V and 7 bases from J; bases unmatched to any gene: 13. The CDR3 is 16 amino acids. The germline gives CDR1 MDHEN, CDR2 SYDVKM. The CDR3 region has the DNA TGTGCCAGCACATTACCCTCTCAGGGGGTAAATTCACCCCTCCACTTT. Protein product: CASTLPSQGVNSPLHF.

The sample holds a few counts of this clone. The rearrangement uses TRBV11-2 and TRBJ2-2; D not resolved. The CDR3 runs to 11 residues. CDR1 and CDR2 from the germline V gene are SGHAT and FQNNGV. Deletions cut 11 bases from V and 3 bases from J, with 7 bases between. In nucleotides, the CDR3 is TGTGCCGGTACACACACCGGGGAGCTGTTTTTT. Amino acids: CAGTHTGELFF.

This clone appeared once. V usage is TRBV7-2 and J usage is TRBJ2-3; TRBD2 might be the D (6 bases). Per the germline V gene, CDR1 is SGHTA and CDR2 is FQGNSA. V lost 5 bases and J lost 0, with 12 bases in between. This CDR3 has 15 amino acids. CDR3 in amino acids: CASSRTGLSTDTQYF. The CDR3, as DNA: TGTGCCAGCAGCCGGACGGGACTCAGCACAGATACGCAGTATTTT.

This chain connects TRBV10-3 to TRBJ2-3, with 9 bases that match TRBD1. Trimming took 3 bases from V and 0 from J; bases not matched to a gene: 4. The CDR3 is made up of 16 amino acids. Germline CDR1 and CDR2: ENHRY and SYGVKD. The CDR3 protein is CAISDRDRDSTDTQYF. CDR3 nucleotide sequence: TGTGCCATCAGTGACCGGGACAGGGATAGCACAGATACGCAGTATTTT.

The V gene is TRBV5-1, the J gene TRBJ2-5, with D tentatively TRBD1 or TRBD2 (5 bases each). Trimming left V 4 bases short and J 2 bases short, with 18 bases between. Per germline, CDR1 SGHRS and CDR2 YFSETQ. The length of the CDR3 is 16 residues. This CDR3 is CASSPGTRSRQETQYF. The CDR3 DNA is TGCGCCAGCAGCCCTGGGACCCGAAGCCGTCAAGAGACCCAGTACTTC. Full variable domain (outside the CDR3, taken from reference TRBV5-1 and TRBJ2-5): KAGVTQTPRYLIKTRGQQVTLSCSPISGHRSVSWYQQTPGQGLQFLFEYFSETQRNKGNFPGRFSGRQFSNSRSEMNVSTLELGDSALYLCASSPGTRSRQETQYFGPGTRLLVL.

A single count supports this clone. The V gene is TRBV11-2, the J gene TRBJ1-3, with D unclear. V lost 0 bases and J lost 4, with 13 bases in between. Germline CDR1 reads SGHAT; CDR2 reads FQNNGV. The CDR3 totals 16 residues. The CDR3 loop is CASSLEPQSQGNTIYF. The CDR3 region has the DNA TGTGCCAGCAGCTTAGAACCACAGTCCCAAGGAAACACCATATATTTT.

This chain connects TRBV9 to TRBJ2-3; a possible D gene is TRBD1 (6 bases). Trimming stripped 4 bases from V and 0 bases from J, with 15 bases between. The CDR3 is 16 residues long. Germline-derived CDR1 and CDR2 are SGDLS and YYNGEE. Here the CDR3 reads CASSPGGGGSTDTQYF. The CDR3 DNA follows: TGTGCCAGCAGCCCCGGTGGGGGCGGTAGCACAGATACGCAGTATTTT. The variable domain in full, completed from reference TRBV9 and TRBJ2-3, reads DSGVTQTPKHLITATGQRVTLRCSPRSGDLSVYWYQQSLDQGLQFLIQYYNGEERAKGNILERFSAQQFPDLHSELNLSSLELGDSALYFCASSPGGGGSTDTQYFGPGTRLTVL.

This CDR3 reads CAWSTNPGQPHF. CDR3 sequence (DNA): TGTGCCTGGAGTACGAATCCGGGACAGCCCCACTTT. The chain couples TRBV30 to TRBJ1-6; the match to TRBD1 covers 7 bases. The V segment lost 2 bases and the J segment 18 bases; nucleotides outside the gene matches: 10. CDR1 is GTSNPN and CDR2 is SVGIG in the germline V gene (reference sequence). This CDR3 spans 12 amino acids.

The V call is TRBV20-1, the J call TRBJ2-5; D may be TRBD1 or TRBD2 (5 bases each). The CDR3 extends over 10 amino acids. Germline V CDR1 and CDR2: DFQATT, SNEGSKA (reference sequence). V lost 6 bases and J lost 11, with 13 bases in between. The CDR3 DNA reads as TGCAGTGCCCAAGCCAGGGAGCAGTACTTC. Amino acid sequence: CSAQAREQYF.

The DNA of the CDR3 is TGTGCCAGCAGCTTGAGACTAGCGGGGGTCTACGAGCAGTACTTC. It encodes CASSLRLAGVYEQYF. The chain has TRBV7-2 and TRBJ2-7, with 12 bases identical to TRBD2. The V gene end was trimmed by 3 bases and the J gene end by 3 bases; junction bases not matched to a gene: 3. The CDR3 has 15 residues. Germline V gives CDR1 SGHTA, CDR2 FQGNSA.

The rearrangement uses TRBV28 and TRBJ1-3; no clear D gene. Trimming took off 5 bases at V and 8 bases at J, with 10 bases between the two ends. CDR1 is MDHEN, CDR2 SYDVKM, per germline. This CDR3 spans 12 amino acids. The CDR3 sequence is CASSDDGDTIYF. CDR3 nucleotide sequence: TGTGCCAGCAGTGATGACGGTGACACCATATATTTT.

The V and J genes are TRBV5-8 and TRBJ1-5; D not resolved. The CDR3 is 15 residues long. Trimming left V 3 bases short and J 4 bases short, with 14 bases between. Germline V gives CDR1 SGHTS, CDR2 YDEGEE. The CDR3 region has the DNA TGTGCCAGCAGCTGGGGAACACTTCGAAATCAGCCCCAGCATTTT. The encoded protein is CASSWGTLRNQPQHF.

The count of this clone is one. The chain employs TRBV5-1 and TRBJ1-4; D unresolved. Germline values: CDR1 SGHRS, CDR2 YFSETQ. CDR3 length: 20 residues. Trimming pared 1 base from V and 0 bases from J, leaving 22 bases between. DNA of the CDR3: TGCGCCAGCAGCTTGAGACCTTTAGGGCCAGGCCTCTCAACTAATGAAAAACTGTTTTTT. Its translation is CASSLRPLGPGLSTNEKLFF. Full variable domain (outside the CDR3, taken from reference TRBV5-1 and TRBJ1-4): KAGVTQTPRYLIKTRGQQVTLSCSPISGHRSVSWYQQTPGQGLQFLFEYFSETQRNKGNFPGRFSGRQFSNSRSEMNVSTLELGDSALYLCASSLRPLGPGLSTNEKLFFGSGTQLSVL.

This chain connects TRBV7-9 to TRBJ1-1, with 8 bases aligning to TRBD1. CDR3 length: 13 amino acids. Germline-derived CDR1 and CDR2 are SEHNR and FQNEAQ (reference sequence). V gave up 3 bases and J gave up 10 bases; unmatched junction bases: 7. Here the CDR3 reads CASSLGQGALAFF. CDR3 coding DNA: TGTGCCAGCAGCTTGGGGCAGGGGGCCTTAGCTTTCTTT.

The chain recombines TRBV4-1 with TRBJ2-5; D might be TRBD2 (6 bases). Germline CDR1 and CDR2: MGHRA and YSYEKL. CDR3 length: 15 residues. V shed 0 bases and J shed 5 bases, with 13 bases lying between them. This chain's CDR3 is CASSQDGAGGETQYF. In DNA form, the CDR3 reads TGCGCCAGCAGCCAAGATGGAGCGGGCGGGGAGACCCAGTACTTC.

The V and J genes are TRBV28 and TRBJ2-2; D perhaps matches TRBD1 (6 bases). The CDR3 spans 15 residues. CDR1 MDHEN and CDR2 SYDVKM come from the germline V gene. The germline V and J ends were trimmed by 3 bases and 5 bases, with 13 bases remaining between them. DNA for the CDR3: TGTGCCAGCAGTTTTTGGCAGGGGCTTACCGGGGAGCTGTTTTTT. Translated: CASSFWQGLTGELFF.

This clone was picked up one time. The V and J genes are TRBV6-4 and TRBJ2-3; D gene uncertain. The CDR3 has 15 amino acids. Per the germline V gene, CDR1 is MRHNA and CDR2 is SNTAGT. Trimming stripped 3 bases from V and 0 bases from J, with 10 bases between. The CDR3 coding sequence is TGTGCCAGCAGTGAGTACGAAACCAGCACAGATACGCAGTATTTT. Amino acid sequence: CASSEYETSTDTQYF.